These T cell receptor beta chains were read from a single sample in a study of CD8+CD57+ T cells in acquired aplastic anemia. TCRdb reprocessed the reads with MiXCR, giving one entry per CDR3 protein. The sample lists hundreds of thousands of distinct CDR3 sequences, approximately 70% seen once, with 3% to 4.5% in the top ten. Sequenced input: sorted CD4+, CD8+, or CD8+CD57+ T cells (not recorded which) from PBMCs. These receptors were taken from a human donor in good health, serving as a control. The conserved cysteine and the conserved F or W are not part of the CDR3 here. The D gene is left open where the match is weak.

j_gene: TRBJ1-2; v_gene: TRBV20-1; len: 12; d_gene: NA; CDR3aa: SARARLGTGGYT
j_gene: TRBJ1-6; v_gene: TRBV7-3; len: 12; d_gene: NA; CDR3aa: ASTKSSYNSPLH
j_gene: TRBJ2-1; v_gene: TRBV24-1; len: 13; d_gene: TRBD1; CDR3aa: ATSGGQGRNNEQF
j_gene: TRBJ1-6; v_gene: TRBV7-3; len: 13; d_gene: NA; CDR3aa: ASFVGPPAVNTEH
j_gene: TRBJ2-5; v_gene: TRBV20-1; len: 8; d_gene: NA; CDR3aa: SVAPQTQY
j_gene: TRBJ2-7; v_gene: TRBV7-8; len: 16; d_gene: TRBD2; CDR3aa: ASSLVGGGQGSSYEQY
j_gene: TRBJ2-7; v_gene: TRBV12-3/TRBV12-4; len: 13; d_gene: NA; CDR3aa: ASSDSWGETYEQY
j_gene: TRBJ1-5; v_gene: TRBV12-3/TRBV12-4; len: 13; d_gene: NA; CDR3aa: ASRGLRTSNQPQH
j_gene: TRBJ1-6; v_gene: TRBV7-2; len: 12; d_gene: NA; CDR3aa: ASSSNYGDQPLH
j_gene: TRBJ2-5; v_gene: TRBV7-3; len: 12; d_gene: NA; CDR3aa: ASSGAGRGGGQY
j_gene: TRBJ2-3; v_gene: TRBV19; len: 13; d_gene: TRBD2; CDR3aa: ASRGLAGDTDTQY
j_gene: TRBJ2-2; v_gene: TRBV7-9; len: 14; d_gene: NA; CDR3aa: ASSGNGGLQETQLF
j_gene: TRBJ2-7; v_gene: TRBV20-1; len: 12; d_gene: NA; CDR3aa: SARRQNKLYEQY
j_gene: TRBJ2-4; v_gene: TRBV11-2; len: 13; d_gene: NA; CDR3aa: ASTWTGAAKNIQY
j_gene: TRBJ1-4; v_gene: TRBV27; len: 13; d_gene: NA; CDR3aa: ASSLNGRAAEKLF
j_gene: TRBJ1-5; v_gene: TRBV9; len: 13; d_gene: NA; CDR3aa: ASSVYPGTNTQQH
j_gene: TRBJ2-3; v_gene: TRBV5-1; len: 12; d_gene: NA; CDR3aa: ASSSSASEDTQY
j_gene: TRBJ1-1; v_gene: TRBV5-1; len: 13; d_gene: TRBD1; CDR3aa: ASSLWTGGITEAF
j_gene: TRBJ2-6; v_gene: TRBV9; len: 13; d_gene: NA; CDR3aa: ASSLGSDGAIVLT
j_gene: TRBJ1-5; v_gene: TRBV5-1; len: 12; d_gene: NA; CDR3aa: ASSWAGRSQPQH
j_gene: TRBJ2-7; v_gene: TRBV19; len: 12; d_gene: NA; CDR3aa: ASSVEGGLYEQY
j_gene: TRBJ1-5; v_gene: TRBV7-9; len: 14; d_gene: TRBD1; CDR3aa: ASSGTGFYVKLFQH
j_gene: TRBJ2-7; v_gene: TRBV4-3; len: 13; d_gene: NA; CDR3aa: ASRGWGTRDYEQY
j_gene: TRBJ1-6; v_gene: TRBV5-8; len: 13; d_gene: NA; CDR3aa: ASSFFLSDNSPLH
j_gene: TRBJ2-7; v_gene: TRBV20-1; len: 12; d_gene: NA; CDR3aa: SAGYLDTQHEQY
j_gene: TRBJ1-2; v_gene: TRBV10-3; len: 12; d_gene: NA; CDR3aa: AISTTGINSPLN
j_gene: TRBJ2-5; v_gene: TRBV7-2; len: 11; d_gene: NA; CDR3aa: ASSPLWGETQY
j_gene: TRBJ1-1; v_gene: TRBV2; len: 14; d_gene: NA; CDR3aa: ASSFIRVTTNTEAF